This TCR beta chain was recorded in a study of blood T cells in healthy people across ages. Regarding the study as a whole: More naive CD4+ cells and higher diversity were found in long-lived than in aged donors.

Germline V CDR1 and CDR2: LGHNA, YNFKEQ. The CDR3 length is 21 residues. V gave up 4 bases and J gave up 1 base, with 29 bases separating them. It was with a sample-barcoded 5' primer and a J-beta primer mix that a second PCR of about 6 to 12 cycles was run. TCRdb fed the 5' RACE reads into MiXCR, producing one record per CDR3 protein. Of fewer than 1.5 million distinct CDR3 sequences in the sample, about 40% are singletons; the top ten hold under 8%. This clonotype was recorded only once. Its antigen is currently unknown. The chain has TRBV4-2 and TRBJ1-5; perhaps TRBD1 as D (6 bases). The TCR originated in a woman between 18 and 29 years old in good health. What was sequenced was blood. In DNA form, the CDR3 reads TGTGCCAGCAGCCCAATAGGTGGGGTGGCTGGGGGCTCTAGGAGCAATCAGCCCCAGCATTTT. Translating it yields CASSPIGGVAGGSRSNQPQHF.